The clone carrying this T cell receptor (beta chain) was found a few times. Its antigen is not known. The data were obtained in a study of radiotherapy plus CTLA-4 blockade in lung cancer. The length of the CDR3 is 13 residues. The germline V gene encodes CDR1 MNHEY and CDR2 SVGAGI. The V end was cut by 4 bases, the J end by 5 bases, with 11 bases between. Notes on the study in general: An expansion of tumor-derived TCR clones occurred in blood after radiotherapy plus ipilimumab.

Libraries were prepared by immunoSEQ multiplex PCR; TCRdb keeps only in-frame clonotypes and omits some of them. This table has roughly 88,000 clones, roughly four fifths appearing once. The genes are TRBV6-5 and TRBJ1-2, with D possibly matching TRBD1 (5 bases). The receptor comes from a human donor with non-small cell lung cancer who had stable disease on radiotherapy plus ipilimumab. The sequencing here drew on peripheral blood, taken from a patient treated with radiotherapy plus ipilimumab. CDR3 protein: CASSWGREYGYTF. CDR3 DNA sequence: TGTGCCAGCAGTTGGGGCAGGGAGTATGGCTACACCTTC.